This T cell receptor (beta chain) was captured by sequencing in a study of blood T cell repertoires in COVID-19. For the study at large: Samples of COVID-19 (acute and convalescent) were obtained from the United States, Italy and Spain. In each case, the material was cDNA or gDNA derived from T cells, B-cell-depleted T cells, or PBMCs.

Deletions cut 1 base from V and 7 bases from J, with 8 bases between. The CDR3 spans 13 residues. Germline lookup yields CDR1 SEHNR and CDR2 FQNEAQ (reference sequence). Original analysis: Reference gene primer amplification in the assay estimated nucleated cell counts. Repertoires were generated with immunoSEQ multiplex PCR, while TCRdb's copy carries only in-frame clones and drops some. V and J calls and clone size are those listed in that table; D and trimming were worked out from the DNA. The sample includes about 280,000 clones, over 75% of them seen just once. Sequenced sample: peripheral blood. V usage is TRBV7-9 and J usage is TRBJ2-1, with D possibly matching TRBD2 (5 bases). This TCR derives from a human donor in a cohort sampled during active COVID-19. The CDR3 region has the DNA TGTGCCAGCAGCTTAGGGGAGAAGAATGAGCAGTTCTTC. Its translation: CASSLGEKNEQFF.